The rows below give T cell receptor beta chains drawn from one sample of a study of OX40 agonist ivuxolimab in advanced cancers. The table came from immunoSEQ multiplex PCR; TCRdb's copy has only in-frame clones and leaves some out. The sample records 95,000 to 100,000 clones, around 91% being singletons. The starting material was CD4+ or CD8+ T cells sorted from blood, obtained in a trial of the OX40 agonist ivuxolimab. These receptors were collected from an adult with an advanced solid tumor such as melanoma, head and neck, liver or kidney cancer. Each CDR3 is given with its conserved first and last residue. D genes are given only for firm matches. Clone size is stated in some rows and not others, as once, few, many or a class when expanded.

d_gene	abundance	v_gene	j_gene	CDR3aa	CDR3nt
.	.	TRBV27	TRBJ2-7	CASSFLPRLGYEQYF	TGTGCCAGCAGTTTTCTTCCCAGGCTCGGGTACGAGCAGTACTTC
.	.	TRBV9	TRBJ1-5	CASSEGALYQPQHF	TGTGCCAGCAGCGAGGGTGCATTGTATCAGCCCCAGCATTTT
TRBD2	.	TRBV7-2	TRBJ2-3	CASSFAGTSGRSADTQYF	TGTGCCAGCAGCTTCGCCGGGACTAGCGGGAGGAGTGCAGATACGCAGTATTTT
TRBD1	once	TRBV18	TRBJ2-7	CASSRGQGNEQYF	TGTGCCAGCTCTCGGGGACAGGGAAACGAGCAGTACTTC
TRBD1	once	TRBV28	TRBJ1-1	CASSNRDRWTEAFF	TGTGCCAGCAGTAACCGGGACAGGTGGACTGAAGCTTTCTTT
.	.	TRBV11-3	TRBJ1-1	CASSLVGLNTEAFF	TGTGCCAGCAGCTTAGTAGGGTTGAACACTGAAGCTTTCTTT
.	.	TRBV6-1	TRBJ1-1	CASSEGAGMLGGTEAFF	TGTGCCAGCAGCGAAGGGGCAGGGATGCTGGGTGGGACTGAAGCTTTCTTT
.	.	TRBV7-9	TRBJ2-3	CASSLDGLDTQYF	TGTGCCAGCAGCTTAGATGGGTTAGATACGCAGTATTTT
TRBD2	.	TRBV19	TRBJ2-1	CATSGLAAYNEQFF	TGTGCCACCTCGGGACTAGCGGCCTACAATGAGCAGTTCTTC
.	.	TRBV28	TRBJ1-1	CASILPTLADGATEAFF	TGTGCCAGCATCTTACCCACCCTAGCCGACGGGGCCACTGAAGCTTTCTTT
.	.	TRBV6-1	TRBJ1-5	CASSETPPGGGQPQHF	TGTGCCAGCAGTGAAACACCTCCGGGGGGTGGACAGCCCCAGCATTTT
.	.	TRBV7-2	TRBJ2-5	CASSLEGQQETQYF	TGTGCCAGCAGCTTAGAGGGGCAGCAAGAGACCCAGTACTTC
.	.	TRBV5-1	TRBJ2-3	CASSPNSGTGTDTQYF	TGCGCCAGCAGCCCAAACAGCGGTACTGGCACAGATACGCAGTATTTT
TRBD1	.	TRBV6-6	TRBJ1-2	CASSSQDRGQPYGYTF	TGTGCCAGCAGTTCCCAGGACAGGGGCCAACCCTATGGCTACACCTTC
TRBD1	.	TRBV28	TRBJ2-7	CASSLPQGQAYEQYF	TGTGCCAGCAGTTTACCACAGGGACAGGCCTACGAGCAGTACTTC
TRBD1	.	TRBV2	TRBJ1-2	CASSQTRGQGSNYGYTF	TGTGCCAGCAGTCAGACGAGGGGACAGGGATCTAACTATGGCTACACCTTC
TRBD1	.	TRBV28	TRBJ1-2	CASRGPWQGVGGYTF	TGTGCCAGCAGGGGACCTTGGCAGGGGGTAGGGGGCTACACCTTC
.	.	TRBV7-2	TRBJ2-1	CASSSMAGVGVNNEQFF	TGTGCCAGCAGCTCTATGGCGGGCGTGGGAGTGAACAATGAGCAGTTCTTC
.	once	TRBV7-2	TRBJ1-1	CASSLNVWVLNTEAFF	TGTGCCAGCAGCTTAAACGTCTGGGTTTTGAACACTGAAGCTTTCTTT
.	.	TRBV6-1	TRBJ1-2	CASGLNQGRVGYTF	TGTGCCAGCGGATTGAATCAGGGTAGGGTTGGCTACACCTTC
.	.	TRBV23-1	TRBJ1-1	CASSHRAGTEAFF	TGCGCCAGCAGTCACAGGGCCGGGACTGAAGCTTTCTTT
.	.	TRBV27	TRBJ1-6	CASSPPGASPLHF	TGTGCCAGCAGCCCACCAGGGGCTTCACCCCTCCACTTT
TRBD2	.	TRBV5-4	TRBJ2-3	CASSFPGLAEADTQYF	TGTGCCAGCAGCTTCCCGGGACTAGCGGAAGCAGATACGCAGTATTTT